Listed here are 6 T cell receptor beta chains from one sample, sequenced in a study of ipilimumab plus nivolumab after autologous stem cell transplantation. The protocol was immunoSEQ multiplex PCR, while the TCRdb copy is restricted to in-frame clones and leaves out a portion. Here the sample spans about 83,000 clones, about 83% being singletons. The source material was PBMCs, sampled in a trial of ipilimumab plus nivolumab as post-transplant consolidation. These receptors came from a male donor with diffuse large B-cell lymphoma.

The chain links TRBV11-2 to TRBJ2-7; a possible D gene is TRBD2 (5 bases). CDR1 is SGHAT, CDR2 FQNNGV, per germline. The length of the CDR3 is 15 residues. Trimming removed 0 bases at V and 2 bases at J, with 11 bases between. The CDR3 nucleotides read TGTGCCAGCAGCTTAGAAGCGGAACTCCCCTACGAGCAGTACTTC. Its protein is CASSLEAELPYEQYF.

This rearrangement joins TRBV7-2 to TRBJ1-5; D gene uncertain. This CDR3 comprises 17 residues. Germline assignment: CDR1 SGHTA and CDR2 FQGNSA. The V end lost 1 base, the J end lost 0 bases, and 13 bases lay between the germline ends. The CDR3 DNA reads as TGTGCCAGCAGCTTAGTTCTGACGCTCGATAGCAATCAGCCCCAGCATTTT. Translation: CASSLVLTLDSNQPQHF. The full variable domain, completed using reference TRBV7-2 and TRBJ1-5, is GAGVSQSPSNKVTEKGKDVELRCDPISGHTALYWYRQSLGQGLEFLIYFQGNSAPDKSGLPSDRFSAERTGGSVSTLTIQRTQQEDSAVYLCASSLVLTLDSNQPQHFGDGTRLSIL.

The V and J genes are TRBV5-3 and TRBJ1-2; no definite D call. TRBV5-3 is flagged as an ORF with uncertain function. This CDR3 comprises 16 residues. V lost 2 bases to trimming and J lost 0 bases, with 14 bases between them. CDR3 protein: CARSFKGGVSNYGYTF. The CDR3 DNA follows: TGTGCCAGAAGCTTTAAGGGCGGCGTTTCTAACTATGGCTACACCTTC.

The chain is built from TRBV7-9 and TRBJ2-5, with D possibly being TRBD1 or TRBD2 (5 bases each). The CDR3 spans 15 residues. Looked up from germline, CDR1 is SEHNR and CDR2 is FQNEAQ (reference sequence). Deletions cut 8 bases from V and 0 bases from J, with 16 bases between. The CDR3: CASGRGGWYQETQYF. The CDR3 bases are TGTGCCAGCGGCCGGGGCGGTTGGTACCAAGAGACCCAGTACTTC.

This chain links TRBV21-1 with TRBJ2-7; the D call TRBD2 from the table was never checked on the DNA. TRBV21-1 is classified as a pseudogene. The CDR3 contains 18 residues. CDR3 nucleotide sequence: TGTGCCAGCAGCAAAGACTGCGGGGGACCTACGGTTAGGGACGAGCAGTACTTC. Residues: CASSKDCGGPTVRDEQYF.

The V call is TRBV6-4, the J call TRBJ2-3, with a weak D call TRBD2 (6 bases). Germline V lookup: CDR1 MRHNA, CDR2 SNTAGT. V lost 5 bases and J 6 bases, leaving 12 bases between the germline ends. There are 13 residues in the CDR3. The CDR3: CASSSLGGDTQYF. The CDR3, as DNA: TGTGCCAGCAGTTCCCTGGGGGGTGATACGCAGTATTTT.